The clone carrying this T cell receptor beta chain was detected once. The sample's treatment: oral pan-JAK inhibitor, 5-10 mg twice daily. These data belong to a study of CD8+ T cells in alopecia areata. Study in general: Affected scalp percentage gauged treated patients' severity.

Following extraction, RNA underwent reverse transcription to cDNA, which served as the sequencing template. Sequenced by immunoSEQ multiplex PCR; TCRdb stores in-frame clones only, minus some. This table has approximately 140,000 clones, approximately 80% appearing once. Trimming took 6 bases from V and 12 from J, leaving 18 bases between them. The CDR3 is 13 amino acids. Germline lookup yields CDR1 SNHLY and CDR2 FYNNEI. The genes are TRBV2 and TRBJ2-1; D is undetermined. Here the sequenced sample was CD8+ T cells sorted from blood, taken at week 4, from a patient treated with tofacitinib. The origin of this receptor is a human donor with alopecia areata. Here the CDR3 DNA reads TGTGCCAGCAGACACCCTCCGCAGATCGGGCAGTTCTTC. This sequence encodes CASRHPPQIGQFF.